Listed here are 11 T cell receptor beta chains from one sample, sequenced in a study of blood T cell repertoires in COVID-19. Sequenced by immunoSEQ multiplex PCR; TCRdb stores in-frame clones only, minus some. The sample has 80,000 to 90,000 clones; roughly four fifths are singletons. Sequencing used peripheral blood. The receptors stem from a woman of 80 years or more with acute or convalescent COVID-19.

The DNA of the CDR3 is TGTGCCGTCGGCGAGGCGCCGACCCCTAATTCACCCCTCCACTTT. It is translated as CAVGEAPTPNSPLHF. The chain links TRBV6-6 to TRBJ1-6, with D unresolved. CDR1 and CDR2 (germline): MNHNY, SVGAGI (reference sequence). This CDR3 is built from 15 residues. The V end was cut by 11 bases, the J end by 6 bases, with 20 bases between.

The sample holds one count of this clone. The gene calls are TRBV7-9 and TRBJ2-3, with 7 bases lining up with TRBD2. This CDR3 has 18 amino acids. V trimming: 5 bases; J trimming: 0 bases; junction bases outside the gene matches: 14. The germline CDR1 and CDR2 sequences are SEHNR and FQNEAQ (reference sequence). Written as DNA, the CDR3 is TGTGCCAGCAGCCCTAGGGGCGGGAGCGGATTTAGCACAGATACGCAGTATTTT. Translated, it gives CASSPRGGSGFSTDTQYF.

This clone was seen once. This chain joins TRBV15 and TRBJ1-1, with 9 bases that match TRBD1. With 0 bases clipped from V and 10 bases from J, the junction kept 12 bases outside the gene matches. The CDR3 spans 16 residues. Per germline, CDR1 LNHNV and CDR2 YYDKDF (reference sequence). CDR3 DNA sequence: TGTGCCACCAGCAGAGATCAGGTCGGACAGGGGAGGACAGCTTTCTTT. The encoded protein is CATSRDQVGQGRTAFF.

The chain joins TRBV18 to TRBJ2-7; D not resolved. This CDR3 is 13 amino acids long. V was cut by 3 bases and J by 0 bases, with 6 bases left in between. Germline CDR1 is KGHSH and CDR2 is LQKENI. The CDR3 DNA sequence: TGTGCCAGCTCACCTCCTAGCTCCTACGAGCAGTACTTC. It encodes CASSPPSSYEQYF.

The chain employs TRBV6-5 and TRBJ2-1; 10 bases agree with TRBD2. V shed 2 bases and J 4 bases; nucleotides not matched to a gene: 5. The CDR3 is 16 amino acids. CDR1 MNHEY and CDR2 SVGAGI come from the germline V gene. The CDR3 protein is CASSYGTSGAYNEQFF. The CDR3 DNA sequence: TGTGCCAGCAGTTACGGTACTAGCGGGGCTTACAATGAGCAGTTCTTC.

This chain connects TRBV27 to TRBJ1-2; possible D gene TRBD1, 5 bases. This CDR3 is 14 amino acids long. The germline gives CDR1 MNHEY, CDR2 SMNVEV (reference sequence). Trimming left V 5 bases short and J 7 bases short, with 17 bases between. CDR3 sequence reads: CASSPQRDSIGYTF. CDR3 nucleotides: TGTGCCAGCAGTCCACAACGGGACTCCATTGGCTACACCTTC.

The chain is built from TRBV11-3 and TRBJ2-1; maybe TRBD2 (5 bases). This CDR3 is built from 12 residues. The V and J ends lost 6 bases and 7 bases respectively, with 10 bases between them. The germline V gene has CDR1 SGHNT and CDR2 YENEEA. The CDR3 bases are TGTGCCAGCAGTCCCTCGGGGAATGAGCAGTTCTTC. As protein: CASSPSGNEQFF. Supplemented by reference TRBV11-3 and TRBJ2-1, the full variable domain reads EAGVVQSPRYKIIEKKQPVAFWCNPISGHNTLYWYLQNLGQGPELLIRYENEEAVDDSQLPKDRFSAERLKGVDSTLKIQPAELGDSAVYLCASSPSGNEQFFGPGTRLTVL.

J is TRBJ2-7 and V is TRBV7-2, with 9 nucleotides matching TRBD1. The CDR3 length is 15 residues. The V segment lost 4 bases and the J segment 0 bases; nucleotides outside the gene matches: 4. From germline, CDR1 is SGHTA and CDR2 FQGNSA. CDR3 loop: CASSSTGGNSYEQYF. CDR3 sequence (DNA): TGTGCCAGCAGCTCGACAGGGGGTAACTCCTACGAGCAGTACTTC.

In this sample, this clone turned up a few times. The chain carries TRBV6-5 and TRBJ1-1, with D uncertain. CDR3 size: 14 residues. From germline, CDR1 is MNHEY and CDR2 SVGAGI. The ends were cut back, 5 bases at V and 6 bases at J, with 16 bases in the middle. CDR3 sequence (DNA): TGTGCCAGCAGTCCAGACTTGACGGCGTCTGAAGCTTTCTTT. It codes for CASSPDLTASEAFF.

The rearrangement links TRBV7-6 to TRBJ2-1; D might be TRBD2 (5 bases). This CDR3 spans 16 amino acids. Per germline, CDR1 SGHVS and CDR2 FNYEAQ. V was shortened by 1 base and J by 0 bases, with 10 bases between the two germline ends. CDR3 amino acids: CASSLGTPSSYNEQFF. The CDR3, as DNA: TGTGCCAGCAGCTTAGGGACTCCGAGCTCCTACAATGAGCAGTTCTTC.

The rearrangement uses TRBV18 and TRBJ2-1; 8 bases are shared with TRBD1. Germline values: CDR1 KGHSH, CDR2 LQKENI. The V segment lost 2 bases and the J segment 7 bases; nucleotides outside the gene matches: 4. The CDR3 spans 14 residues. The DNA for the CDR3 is TGTGCCAGCTCACCAGGACAGGGTAAGAATGAGCAGTTCTTC. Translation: CASSPGQGKNEQFF.